The T cell receptor (beta chain) described here comes from a study of blood T cell repertoires in COVID-19. Study context: Sites in the United States, Italy and Spain provided acute and convalescent COVID-19 samples. PBMCs, B-cell-depleted T cells, or T cells were the source of the cDNA or gDNA that made up the material.

The germline V gene encodes CDR1 WSHSY and CDR2 SAAADI. V shed 8 bases, J shed 4 bases, and the junction held 5 bases outside the gene matches. The CDR3 has 13 residues. Under the authors' procedure: From reference gene primer amplification, estimates of nucleated cell counts were derived. TCRdb's table, derived via immunoSEQ multiplex PCR, lists solely in-frame clones and lacks some. V and J calls and clone size are those listed in that table; D and trimming were worked out from the DNA. Of about 71,000 clones in the sample, around 85% were seen once. The sequence came from a man of 80 years or more with acute or convalescent COVID-19. Specimen: peripheral blood. The genes are TRBV10-2 and TRBJ1-1; 9 nucleotides align to TRBD1. The CDR3 region is CASSRQGGTEAFF. Here the CDR3 DNA reads TGCGCCAGCTCCAGACAGGGGGGCACTGAAGCTTTCTTT.